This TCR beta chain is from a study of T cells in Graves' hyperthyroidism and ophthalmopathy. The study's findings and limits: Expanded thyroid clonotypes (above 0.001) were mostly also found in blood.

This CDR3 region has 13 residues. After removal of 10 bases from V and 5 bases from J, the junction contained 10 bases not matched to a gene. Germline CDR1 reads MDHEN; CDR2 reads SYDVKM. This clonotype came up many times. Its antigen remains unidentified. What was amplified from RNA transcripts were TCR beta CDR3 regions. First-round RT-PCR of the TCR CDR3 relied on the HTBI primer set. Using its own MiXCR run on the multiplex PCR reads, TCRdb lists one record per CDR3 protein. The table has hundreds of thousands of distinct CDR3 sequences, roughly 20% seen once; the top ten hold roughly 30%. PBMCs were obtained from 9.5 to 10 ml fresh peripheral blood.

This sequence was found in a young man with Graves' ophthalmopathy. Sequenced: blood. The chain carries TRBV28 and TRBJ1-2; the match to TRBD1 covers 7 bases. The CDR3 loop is CATLRQGLYGYTF. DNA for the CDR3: TGTGCCACCTTACGACAGGGCCTATATGGCTACACCTTC.